This T cell receptor (beta chain) was captured in a study of OX40 agonist ivuxolimab in advanced cancers. Study as a whole: Dosing consisted of intravenous ivuxolimab at 0.01 to 10 mg/kg every 2 weeks.

Profiling relied on immunoSEQ multiplex PCR, and the TCRdb table lists in-frame clones only, not all of them. The data hold approximately 14,000 clones, with 87% observed a single time. The J segment lost 4 bases and the V segment lost 3 bases, leaving 17 bases of the junction unmatched. The CDR3 length is 18 residues. Looked up from germline, CDR1 is KGHSH and CDR2 is LQKENI. Sequenced material: CD4+ or CD8+ T cells sorted from blood, taken in a trial of the OX40 agonist ivuxolimab. The rearrangement links TRBV18 to TRBJ2-7; TRBD1 aligns across 8 bases. The receptor was derived from an adult with an advanced solid tumor such as melanoma, head and neck, liver or kidney cancer. CDR3 loop: CASSPHIGVGTGRYEQYF. CDR3 in DNA: TGTGCCAGCTCACCTCATATAGGGGTCGGGACAGGACGATACGAGCAGTACTTC.